The rows below give T cell receptor beta chains drawn from one sample of a study of T cells in narcolepsy. This table comes from immunoSEQ multiplex PCR, and its TCRdb copy is limited to in-frame clones, with some not included. The sample consists of more than 25,000 clones, 60% to 85% of them appearing once. Sequenced sample: memory (CD45RA-) CD4+ T cells from blood. These receptors were collected from a human donor in good health. Both conserved end residues are trimmed from each CDR3.

>TRBV4-1|TRBJ2-3
ASSQGNAADTQY
>TRBV7-2|TRBJ2-3
ASSLLGKFGQY
>TRBV28|TRBJ2-3
ASSSRPQGQY
>TRBV19|TRBJ2-1
ASSAQRSYNEQF
>TRBV7-9|TRBJ1-1
ASSPGQGMNTEAF
>TRBV18|TRBJ2-2
ASSPPVTGELF
>TRBV18|TRBJ1-2
ASSPTLNRVYGYT
>TRBV15|TRBJ1-4
ATSREREKLF
>TRBV5-1|TRBJ2-7
ASSLGQGTQY
>TRBV7-2|TRBJ2-2
ASSLAGGAVPGELS
>TRBV5-6|TRBJ1-2
ASSNIGQGARGYT
>TRBV5-5|TRBJ2-1
ASSFLSGLEQF
>TRBV14|TRBJ2-1
ASSRGGFFYEQF
>TRBV7-6|TRBJ1-5
ASSLVVGQPQH
>TRBV5-4|TRBJ2-3
ASSPGLAGSTDTQY
>TRBV7-2|TRBJ2-5
ASSFGGFRETQY
>TRBV28|TRBJ1-1
ASRPHGNTEAF
>TRBV6-1|TRBJ2-1
ASRWDEQF
>TRBV6-6|TRBJ1-5
ASRPGPADNQPQH
>TRBV19|TRBJ2-7
ASSIGEGGGEQY
>TRBV2|TRBJ2-1
ASSEQGLTSNEQF
>TRBV6-5|TRBJ1-6
ASSSTGKDSPLH
>TRBV11-2|TRBJ2-4
ASSSLGAKNIQY
>TRBV14|TRBJ2-7
ASSQGGFSYEQY
>TRBV2|TRBJ2-5
ASRTGEETQY